This TCR beta chain originates from a study of cytomegalovirus exposure and HLA in healthy donors (dated by TCRdb to about 2017). Background on the whole study: According to an earlier analysis of several hundred of the donors, some 180 million T cells yielded 90 million to 130 million unique TCR beta sequences and roughly 280 Gb of sequence data. A later analysis re-analyzed previously published TCR beta repertoires from 660 or so donors and added high-resolution HLA genotyping to study TCR occurrence patterns. Among some 410 genotyped donors of the cohort, an average of roughly 240,000 unique TCR beta nucleotide sequences were sequenced per donor, around 20% of them non-productive. In an earlier analysis of more than 550 of the donors, high-throughput TCR beta sequencing was used to judge whether each TCR beta V gene segment behaved as functional or pseudogenic. Of the roughly 400 genotyped donors, less than 90% were placed in the genetic ancestry cluster associated with self-reported Caucasian donors. The study used immunosequencing to profile the T cell repertoires of hundreds of subjects and linked those repertoires to cytomegalovirus serostatus. About 280 gigabases of sequencing data and roughly 90 million unique TCR sequences were included in an early release covering 500 to 750 HLA-typed donors. Because of strong linkage in the cohort, a handful of DR-DQ haplotypes were treated as single units for association and clustering. In a later genetic analysis, genome-wide SNP genotypes for about 65% of the roughly 700 donors were used, and that subset was treated as a discovery cohort. Typing coverage varied by locus: roughly 629-640 donors for A, B, C, DRB1 and DQB1; approximately 500 for DQA1; around 610 for DPA1; approximately 450 for DPB1. Donor age, sex, ethnicity and CMV serostatus were compiled together with the repertoire data. HLA typing included class I and class II loci at four-digit resolution. All discovery cohort repertoires had been generated on a single sequencing platform. High-throughput TCR immunosequencing, statistical association of individual TCRs with disease status, and machine learning were combined to predict cytomegalovirus infection status. Rather than drawing on any new phenotypic data, the later analysis identified candidate immune exposures from TCR beta sequences and the way those sequences occurred across donors. Along with the 666-subject first cohort, a separate validation cohort of over a hundred different subjects was used. The study aimed to test whether signatures of past pathogen exposure could be identified by cataloging public T cell receptors.

In total, about 650 healthy bone marrow donors made up the cohort. All cohort members were sampled while nominally healthy, although unrecorded immune exposures were likely present. The donor was CMV seronegative and belonged to the group of around 350 seronegative cohort members. Each donor provided a peripheral blood sample, and peripheral blood mononuclear cells were used for TCR beta sequencing. Genomic DNA extraction from the blood cell samples was performed with the Qiagen DNeasy Blood Extraction Kit. The study at large found these results: Most TCR sequences were observed very rarely across donors, whereas some public TCRs were present in many individuals. In a later analysis, the rate of TCR association differed among HLA loci, with DRB1 alleles having the most associated TCRs and HLA-C alleles having the fewest. It was suggested by the authors that the approach could potentially be generalized to other disease states and immunological phenotypes. In an earlier analysis of approximately 590 of the donors, most TCR beta V segments appeared in productive rearrangements about 87% or about 30% of the time, broadly matching IMGT annotations. The earlier analysis of nearly 600 of the donors excluded some 15 rarely observed V segments, including chromosome 9 orphons, because counts were too low. Correlated functional status among segregating V segments might reflect linkage disequilibrium, but an unknown experimental factor could not be ruled out. A cluster of highly shared sequence variants was judged likely to be a technical artifact of the sequencing pipeline. In a later genetic analysis, a missense DCLRE1C variant was associated with V-gene and J-gene trimming of TCR beta chains, and the association was replicated in an independent cohort. Compared with equally common non-associated chains, HLA-associated TCR beta chains in a later analysis were more clonally expanded and had lower generation probabilities. Assigning TCR associations to individual alleles was difficult when HLA alleles, especially DR and DQ, strongly co-occurred. A later analysis associated roughly 17,000 TCR beta sequences with specific HLA alleles at a false discovery rate of 0.05. The classifier was reported to diagnose cytomegalovirus status with high specificity and sensitivity in both the original cohort and the validation cohort. According to a later analysis, parvovirus B19, influenza, CMV and Epstein-Barr virus appeared linked to several top co-occurrence clusters. The study listed 150 to 200 TCR beta chains as associated with cytomegalovirus. Three of the identified cytomegalovirus-associated TCR beta chains were confirmed in vitro to be specific for cytomegalovirus antigens. Immune exposure information for the cohort was limited to CMV serostatus. HLA typing was unavailable for some donors at each locus, so association tests used only the typed subset. The 87-base-pair reads could not distinguish some IMGT-functional V segments, including TRBV6-2 and TRBV6-3, so those segments were excluded. In a later genetic analysis, fewer N-insertions in productive TCRs were reported among donors in an Asian-associated ancestry cluster than the approximately 710-donor mean. Only TCR beta chains were sequenced in this cohort, and the absence of alpha or paired-chain data limited detectable features. A later analysis found that most CMV-associated TCR beta chains appeared HLA-restricted, with HLA associations seemingly driven largely by CMV exposure. A further reported finding was that TCR beta sequences accurately predicted the HLA-A and HLA-B alleles for most subjects in the first cohort. Sequencing depth was assumed to be roughly uniform across donors in the presence/absence analyses, though that assumption may not hold.

Libraries were made using the immunoSEQ multiplex PCR assay. For the multiplex PCR, a mixture combining 60 forward primers for TCR Vbeta segments and 13 reverse primers for TCR Jbeta segments was used. The CDR3 region of rearranged TCR beta genes was amplified from genomic DNA with a multiplex PCR assay. The amplified TCR beta libraries were sequenced on the Illumina HiSeq System as 87-base-pair reads. Per the original workflow: Across the 670 or so repertoires, a later analysis counted 75 million to 90 million unique TCR beta chains, roughly 11 million of which were shared by at least two donors. A nearest-neighbor algorithm error-corrected the raw reads and collapsed the reads into unique sequences, merging closely related sequences to remove PCR and sequencing errors. Alignment of CDR3 sequences to IMGT reference sequences was used to assign V, D and J gene segments. For a sequence to be retained, a match of at least six nucleotides was required to both a V gene segment and a J gene segment. A rearrangement counted as productive if the CDR3 had no stop codons and remained in frame with V and J, and every other rearrangement counted as non-productive. Following IMGT convention, CDR3 was defined as the stretch from the second conserved V-encoded cysteine to the conserved J-encoded phenylalanine. In an earlier analysis of roughly 610 of the donors, sequences lacking an unambiguous match to a single V gene segment were excluded. An earlier analysis of almost 600 of the donors classified V segments as functional when productive rearrangements were above 56.7% and as segregating when the standard deviation between donors was above 5%. A statistical classification framework was built to diagnose cytomegalovirus status from the catalog of TCR beta chain sequences. A later analysis assigned V and J genes by comparing TCR nucleotide sequences with IMGT/GENE-DB human TR gene sequences. Using the TCRdist pipeline, a later analysis assigned CDR3 sequences along with most-parsimonious VDJ recombination scenarios. In a later analysis, each TCR beta chain was defined by its CDR3 amino acid sequence together with its V-gene family, and reads lacking a unique V-gene family were excluded. A later analysis removed 592 highly shared, low-generation-probability nucleotide sequences to deal with suspected cross-contamination and a sequencing artifact. In a later analysis, a clonal expansion index was calculated for each public chain from normalized within-repertoire ranks of inferred template counts. In a later analysis, generation probabilities were computed with a VDJ recombination model fitted to out-of-frame rearrangements, and the resulting probabilities were checked against IGoR. In a later analysis, TCR-TCR, TCR-HLA and TCR-CMV co-occurrence was scored with hypergeometric tests, and a repertoire-size bias correction was applied to TCR pairs. A later analysis estimated false discovery rates by permuting HLA or CMV assignments 20 times. In a later analysis, co-occurring TCRs were grouped using DBSCAN, and TCRdist sequence similarity was added for clustering within HLA-allele-positive subsets. For co-occurrence clustering, repertoires with fewer than 30,000 or more than 120,000 public chains were excluded, along with five or six repertoires with anomalous nucleotide sharing. The immuneACCESS repertoire file appears here via TCRdb, limited to in-frame rearrangements. These files lack a portion of the clones; in checked studies, under half of the deficit traces to unresolved V genes, and the cause of the others is not known. V and J calls and clone size come straight from that table; D and trimming were deduced from the DNA. For this sample the table gives approximately 72,000 clones, of which roughly 82% were detected only once. Together, the top ten hold under 2.5% of the sample.

With regard to this clone: Its antigen is unknown. Base qualities are not provided; no much larger clone lies one nucleotide away.

According to the germline V gene, CDR1 reads SGHVS and CDR2 reads FQNEAQ. The V end gives up 5 bases and the J end 6 bases, leaving 7 bases in the junction not matched to a gene. CDR3 length: 14 amino acids, cysteine to phenylalanine. The CDR3 DNA has 42 bases and is translated from base 1. The rearranged segments are TRBV7-8 and TRBJ1-2, with TRBD1 matching 9 junction bases. The clonotype was recovered from a man younger than 30 in good health and CMV-seronegative. The material sequenced was PBMCs. The CDR3 in this case is CASSPNRGRDGYTF. The DNA is TGTGCCAGCAGCCCGAACAGGGGGCGCGATGGCTACACCTTC.